Sequencing of this TCR beta chain was carried out in a study of post-analysis software for immune sequencing data. Whole-study results and caveats: Elevated frequency relative to controls characterized roughly 5 TRBV segments in patients, TRBV5-6, TRBV5-1 and TRBV20-1 among them.

Points on this clonotype: Antigen: not known.

Unique molecular identifiers had been added to the TCR beta cDNA libraries. TCRdb itself ran the PCR reads through MiXCR, one entry per CDR3 protein. This table has roughly 180,000 distinct CDR3 sequences, roughly 30% appearing once. Trimming pared 5 bases from V and 0 bases from J, leaving 12 bases between. Germline-derived CDR1 and CDR2 are SGHRS and YFSETQ. The CDR3 length is 15 residues. The receptor was isolated from a girl aged 5-17 years with multiple sclerosis. The chain links TRBV5-1 to TRBJ2-1, with D tentatively TRBD2 (6 bases). Sequenced: blood. The CDR3 nucleotides read TGCGCCAGCAGGTTAGCGGTCTCCTCCTACAATGAGCAGTTCTTC. It specifies CASRLAVSSYNEQFF.